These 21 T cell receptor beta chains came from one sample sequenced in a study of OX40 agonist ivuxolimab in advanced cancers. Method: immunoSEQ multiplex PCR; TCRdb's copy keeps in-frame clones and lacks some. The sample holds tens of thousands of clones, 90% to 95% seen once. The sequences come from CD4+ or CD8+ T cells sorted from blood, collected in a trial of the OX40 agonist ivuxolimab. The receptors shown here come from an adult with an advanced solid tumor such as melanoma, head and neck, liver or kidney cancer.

The CDR3 region has the DNA TGTGCCAGCAGTAGCGGAGGAGCGGACCTCTCCTACGAGCAGTACTTC. Translating gives CASSSGGADLSYEQYF. This sequence joins TRBV6-6 and TRBJ2-7; a weak D match, TRBD2 (5 bases). This CDR3 has 16 residues. The germline gives CDR1 MNHNY, CDR2 SVGAGI (reference sequence). Trimming pared 5 bases from V and 0 bases from J, leaving 17 bases between.

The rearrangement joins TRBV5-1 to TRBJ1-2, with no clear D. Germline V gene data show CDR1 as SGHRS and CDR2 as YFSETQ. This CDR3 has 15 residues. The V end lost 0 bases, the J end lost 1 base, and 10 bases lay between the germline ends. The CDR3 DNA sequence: TGCGCCAGCAGCTTGGACGGAAGTTATAACTATGGCTACACCTTC. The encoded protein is CASSLDGSYNYGYTF.

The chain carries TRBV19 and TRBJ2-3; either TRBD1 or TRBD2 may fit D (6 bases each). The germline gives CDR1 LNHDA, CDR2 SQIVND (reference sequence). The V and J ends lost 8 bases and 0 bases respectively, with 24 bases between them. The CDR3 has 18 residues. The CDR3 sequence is CASRPPPTGTSSTDTQYF. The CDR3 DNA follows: TGTGCCAGTCGGCCCCCCCCTACAGGGACTTCTAGCACAGATACGCAGTATTTT.

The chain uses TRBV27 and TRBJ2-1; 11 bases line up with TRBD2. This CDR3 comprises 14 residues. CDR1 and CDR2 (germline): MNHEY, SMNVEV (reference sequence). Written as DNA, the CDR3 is TGTGCGACCAAGGGACTAGCGGCCTACAATGAGCAGTTCTTC. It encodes CATKGLAAYNEQFF.

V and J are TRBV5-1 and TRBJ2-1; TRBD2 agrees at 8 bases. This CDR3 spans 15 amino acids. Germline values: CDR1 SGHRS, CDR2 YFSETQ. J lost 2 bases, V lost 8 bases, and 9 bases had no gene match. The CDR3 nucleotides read TGCGCCAGATGTACCACGGGAGGGCCCTACAATGAGCAGTTCTTC. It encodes CARCTTGGPYNEQFF. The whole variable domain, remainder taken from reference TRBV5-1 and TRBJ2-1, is KAGVTQTPRYLIKTRGQQVTLSCSPISGHRSVSWYQQTPGQGLQFLFEYFSETQRNKGNFPGRFSGRQFSNSRSEMNVSTLELGDSALYLCARCTTGGPYNEQFFGPGTRLTVL.

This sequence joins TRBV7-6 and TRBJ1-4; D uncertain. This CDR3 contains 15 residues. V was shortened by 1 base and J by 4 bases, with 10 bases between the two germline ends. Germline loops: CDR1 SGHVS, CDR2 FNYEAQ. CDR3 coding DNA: TGTGCCAGCAGCTTAGAAGGGCTTGGTAATGAAAAACTGTTTTTT. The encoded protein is CASSLEGLGNEKLFF.

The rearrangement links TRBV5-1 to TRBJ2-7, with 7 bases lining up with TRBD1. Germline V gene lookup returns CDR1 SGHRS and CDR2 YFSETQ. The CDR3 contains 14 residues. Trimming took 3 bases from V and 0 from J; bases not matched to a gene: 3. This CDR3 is CASSSSGGSYEQYF. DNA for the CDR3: TGCGCCAGCAGCTCGTCAGGGGGCTCCTACGAGCAGTACTTC. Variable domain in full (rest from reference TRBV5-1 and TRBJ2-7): KAGVTQTPRYLIKTRGQQVTLSCSPISGHRSVSWYQQTPGQGLQFLFEYFSETQRNKGNFPGRFSGRQFSNSRSEMNVSTLELGDSALYLCASSSSGGSYEQYFGPGTRLTVT.

CDR3 coding DNA: TGTGCCAGCTCACCGGCGACAGGGTGGCGGCACGCGGCTAATGAAAAACTGTTTTTT. This translates into CASSPATGWRHAANEKLFF. V is TRBV18 and J is TRBJ1-4, with 7 positions matching TRBD1. Germline lookup yields CDR1 KGHSH and CDR2 LQKENI. The CDR3 has 19 residues. Losses at the gene ends were 3 bases for V and 3 bases for J; bases not matched to a gene: 16.

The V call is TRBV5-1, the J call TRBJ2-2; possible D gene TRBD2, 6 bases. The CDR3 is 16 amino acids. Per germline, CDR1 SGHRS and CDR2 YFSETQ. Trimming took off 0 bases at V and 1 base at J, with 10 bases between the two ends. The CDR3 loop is CASSLGLSGNTGELFF. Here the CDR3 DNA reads TGCGCCAGCAGCTTGGGCCTTAGCGGGAACACCGGGGAGCTGTTTTTT.

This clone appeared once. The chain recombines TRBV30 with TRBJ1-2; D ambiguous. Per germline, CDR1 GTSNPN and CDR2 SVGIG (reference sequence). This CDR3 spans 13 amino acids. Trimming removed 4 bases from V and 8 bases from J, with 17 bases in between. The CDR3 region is CAWTGWRVQGYTF. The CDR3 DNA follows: TGTGCCTGGACCGGGTGGAGGGTCCAGGGCTACACCTTC.

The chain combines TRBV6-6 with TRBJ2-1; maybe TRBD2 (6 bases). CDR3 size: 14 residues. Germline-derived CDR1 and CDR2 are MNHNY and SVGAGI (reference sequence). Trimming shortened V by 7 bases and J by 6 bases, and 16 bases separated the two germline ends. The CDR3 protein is CASTVVGAGNEQFF. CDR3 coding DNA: TGTGCCAGCACAGTCGTGGGAGCGGGCAATGAGCAGTTCTTC.

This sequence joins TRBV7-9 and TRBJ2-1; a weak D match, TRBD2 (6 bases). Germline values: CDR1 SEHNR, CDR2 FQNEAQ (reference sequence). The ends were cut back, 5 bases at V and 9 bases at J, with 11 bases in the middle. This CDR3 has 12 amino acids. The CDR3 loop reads CASSQDYAEQFF. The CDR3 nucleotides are TGTGCCAGCAGCCAGGACTACGCTGAGCAGTTCTTC.

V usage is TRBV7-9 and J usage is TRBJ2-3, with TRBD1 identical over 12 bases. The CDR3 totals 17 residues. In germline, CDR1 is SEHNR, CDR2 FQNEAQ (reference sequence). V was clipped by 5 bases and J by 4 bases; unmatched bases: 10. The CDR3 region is CASSPSRGQGASDTQYF. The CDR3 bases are TGTGCCAGCAGCCCCTCCCGGGGACAGGGGGCTTCAGATACGCAGTATTTT.

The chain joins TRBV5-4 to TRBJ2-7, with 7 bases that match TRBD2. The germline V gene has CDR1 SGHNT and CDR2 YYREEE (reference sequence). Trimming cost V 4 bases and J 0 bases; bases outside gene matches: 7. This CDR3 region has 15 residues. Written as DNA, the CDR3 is TGTGCCAGCAGCCGCGGACTAGACCTCTCCTACGAGCAGTACTTC. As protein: CASSRGLDLSYEQYF. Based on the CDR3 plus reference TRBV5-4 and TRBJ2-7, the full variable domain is ETGVTQSPTHLIKTRGQQVTLRCSSQSGHNTVSWYQQALGQGPQFIFQYYREEENGRGNFPPRFSGLQFPNYSSELNVNALELDDSALYLCASSRGLDLSYEQYFGPGTRLTVT.

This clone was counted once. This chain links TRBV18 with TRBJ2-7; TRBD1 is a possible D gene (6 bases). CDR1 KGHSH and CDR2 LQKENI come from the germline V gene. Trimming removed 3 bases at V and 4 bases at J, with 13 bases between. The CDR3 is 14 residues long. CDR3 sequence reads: CASSPPGQAYEQYF. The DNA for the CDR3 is TGTGCCAGCTCACCTCCGGGACAAGCGTACGAGCAGTACTTC.

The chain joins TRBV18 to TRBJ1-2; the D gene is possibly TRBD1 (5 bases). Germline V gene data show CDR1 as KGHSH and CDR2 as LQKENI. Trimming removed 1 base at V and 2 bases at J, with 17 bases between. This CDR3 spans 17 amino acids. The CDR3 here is CASSPLRGPGSNYGYTF. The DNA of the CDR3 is TGTGCCAGCTCACCACTTCGCGGTCCAGGGTCCAACTATGGCTACACCTTC.

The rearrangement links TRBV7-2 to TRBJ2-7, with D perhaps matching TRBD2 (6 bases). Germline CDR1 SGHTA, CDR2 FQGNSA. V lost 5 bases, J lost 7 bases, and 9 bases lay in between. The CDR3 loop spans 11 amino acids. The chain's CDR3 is CASSTGLEQYF. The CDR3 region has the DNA TGTGCCAGCAGCACCGGACTAGAGCAGTACTTC.

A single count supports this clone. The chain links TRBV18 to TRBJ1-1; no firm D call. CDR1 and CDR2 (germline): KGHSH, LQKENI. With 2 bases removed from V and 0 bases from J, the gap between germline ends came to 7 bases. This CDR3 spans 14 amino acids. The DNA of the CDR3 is TGTGCCAGCTCACCAGTCAGTGTGAACACTGAAGCTTTCTTT. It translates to CASSPVSVNTEAFF.

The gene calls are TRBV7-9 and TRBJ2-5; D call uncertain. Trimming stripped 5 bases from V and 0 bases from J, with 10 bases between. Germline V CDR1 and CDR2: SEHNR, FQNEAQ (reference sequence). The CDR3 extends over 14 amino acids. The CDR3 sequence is CASSPTVDQETQYF. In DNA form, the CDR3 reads TGTGCCAGCAGCCCAACGGTAGACCAAGAGACCCAGTACTTC.

CDR3 coding DNA: TGTGCCAGTGCAGGGGCTTATAGCAATCAGCCCCAGCATTTT. Its protein is CASAGAYSNQPQHF. V usage is TRBV19 and J usage is TRBJ1-5; D is possibly TRBD1 (6 bases). Germline V lookup: CDR1 LNHDA, CDR2 SQIVND (reference sequence). CDR3 length equals 14 residues. Between the trimmed V and J ends, which lost 8 bases and 0 bases, there was a span of 11 bases.

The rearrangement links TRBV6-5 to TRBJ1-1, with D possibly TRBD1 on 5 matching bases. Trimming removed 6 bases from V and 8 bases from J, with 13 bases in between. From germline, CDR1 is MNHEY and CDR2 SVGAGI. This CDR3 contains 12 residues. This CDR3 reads CASRGPLKEAFF. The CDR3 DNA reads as TGTGCCAGCAGGGGACCCTTAAAGGAAGCTTTCTTT.